The present T cell receptor beta chain was sequenced within a study of OX40 agonist ivuxolimab in advanced cancers. About the study: Having had anti-PD-1, anti-PD-L1 or anti-CTLA-4 therapy before was allowed, and over 35% had some. Study findings and constraints: Researchers report that CD8+ T cells had, on average, more expanded clones than CD4+.

About this clone: Its cognate antigen is unknown.

Trimming took off 6 bases at V and 4 bases at J, with 15 bases between the two ends. CDR3 length: 14 residues. CDR1 and CDR2 from the germline V gene are MNHNY and SVGAGI (reference sequence). Patients were excluded for autoimmune disease history or systemic immunosuppression. Samples of blood were obtained at baseline, on cycle 4 day 1, and on cycle 7 day 1. Clones were sequenced by immunoSEQ multiplex PCR, and TCRdb holds only the in-frame ones, with some missing. This sample yields 98,000 or so clones, of which under 95% are seen a single time; 0.66% belongs to the top ten. This TCR was recovered from an adult with an advanced solid tumor such as melanoma, head and neck, liver or kidney cancer. The rearrangement uses TRBV6-6 and TRBJ1-2; TRBD1 is a possible D gene (6 bases). Here the sequenced sample was CD4+ or CD8+ T cells sorted from blood, taken in a trial of the OX40 agonist ivuxolimab. The chain's CDR3 is CASSDRPEGYGYTF. CDR3 in DNA: TGTGCCAGCAGCGACAGGCCGGAGGGCTATGGCTACACCTTC.